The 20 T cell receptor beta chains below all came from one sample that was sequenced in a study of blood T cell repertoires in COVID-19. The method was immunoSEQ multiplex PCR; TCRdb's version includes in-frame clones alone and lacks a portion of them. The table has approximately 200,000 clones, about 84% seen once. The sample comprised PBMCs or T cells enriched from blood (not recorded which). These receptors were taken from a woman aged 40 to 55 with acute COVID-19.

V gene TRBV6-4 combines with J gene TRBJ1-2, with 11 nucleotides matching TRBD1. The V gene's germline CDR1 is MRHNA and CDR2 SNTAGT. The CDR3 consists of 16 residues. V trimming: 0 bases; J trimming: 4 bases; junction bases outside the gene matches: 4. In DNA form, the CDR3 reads TGTGCCAGCAGTGACTCGCCGGGACAGGGGGTCTATGGCTACACCTTC. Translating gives CASSDSPGQGVYGYTF.

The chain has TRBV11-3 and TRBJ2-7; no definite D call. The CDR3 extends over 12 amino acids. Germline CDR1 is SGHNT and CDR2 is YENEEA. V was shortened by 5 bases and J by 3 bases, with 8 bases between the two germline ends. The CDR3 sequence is CASSGDGYEQYF. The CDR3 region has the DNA TGTGCCAGCAGCGGAGACGGCTACGAGCAGTACTTC.

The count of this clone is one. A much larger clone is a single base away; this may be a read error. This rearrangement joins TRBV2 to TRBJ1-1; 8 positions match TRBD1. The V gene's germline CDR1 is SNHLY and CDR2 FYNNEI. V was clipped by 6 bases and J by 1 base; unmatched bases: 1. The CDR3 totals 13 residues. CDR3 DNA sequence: TGTGCCAGCAGCGACAGGGGGAACACTGAAGCTTTCTTT. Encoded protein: CASSDRGNTEAFF.

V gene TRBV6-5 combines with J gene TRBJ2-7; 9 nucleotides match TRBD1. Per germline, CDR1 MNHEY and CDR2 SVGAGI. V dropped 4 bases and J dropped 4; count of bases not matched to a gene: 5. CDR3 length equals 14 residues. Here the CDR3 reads CASSLRQGGYEQYF. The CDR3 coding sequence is TGTGCCAGCAGTTTGAGACAGGGGGGATACGAGCAGTACTTC.

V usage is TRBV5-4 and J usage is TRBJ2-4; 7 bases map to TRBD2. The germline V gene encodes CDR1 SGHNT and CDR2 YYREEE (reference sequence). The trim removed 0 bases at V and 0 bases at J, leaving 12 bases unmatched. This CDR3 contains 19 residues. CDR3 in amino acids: CASSLAGGGWEQAKNIQYF. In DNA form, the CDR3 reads TGTGCCAGCAGCTTGGCGGGAGGAGGATGGGAACAAGCCAAAAACATTCAGTACTTC.

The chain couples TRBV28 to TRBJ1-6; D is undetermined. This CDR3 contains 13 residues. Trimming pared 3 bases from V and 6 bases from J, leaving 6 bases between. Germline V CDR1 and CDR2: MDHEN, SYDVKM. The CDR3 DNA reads TGTGCCAGCAGTTTGCCGGTTAATTCACCCCTCCACTTT. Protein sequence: CASSLPVNSPLHF.

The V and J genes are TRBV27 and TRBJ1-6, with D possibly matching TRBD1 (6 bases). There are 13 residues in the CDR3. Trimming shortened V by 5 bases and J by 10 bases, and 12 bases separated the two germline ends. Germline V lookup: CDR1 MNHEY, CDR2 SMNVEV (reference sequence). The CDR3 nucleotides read TGTGCCAGCAGTATTTCAGGGGTCTCACCCCTCCACTTT. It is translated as CASSISGVSPLHF.

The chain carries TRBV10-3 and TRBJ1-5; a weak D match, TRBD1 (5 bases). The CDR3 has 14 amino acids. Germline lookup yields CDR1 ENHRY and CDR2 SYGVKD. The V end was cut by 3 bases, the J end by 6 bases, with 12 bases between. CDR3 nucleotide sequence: TGTGCCATCAGTGATACAGGTTTAGGTCAGCCCCAGCATTTT. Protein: CAISDTGLGQPQHF.

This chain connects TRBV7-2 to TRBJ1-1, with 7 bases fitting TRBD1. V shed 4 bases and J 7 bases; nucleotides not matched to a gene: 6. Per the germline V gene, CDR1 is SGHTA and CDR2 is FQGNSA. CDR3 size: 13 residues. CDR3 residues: CASSSTGVDEAFF. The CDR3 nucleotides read TGTGCCAGCAGCTCCACAGGGGTAGATGAAGCTTTCTTT.

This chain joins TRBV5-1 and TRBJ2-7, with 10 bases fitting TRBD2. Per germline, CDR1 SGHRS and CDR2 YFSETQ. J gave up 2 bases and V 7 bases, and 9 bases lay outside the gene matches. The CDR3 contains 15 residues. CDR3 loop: CASCPLAGGAYEQYF. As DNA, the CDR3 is TGCGCCAGCTGTCCCTTAGCGGGGGGAGCCTACGAGCAGTACTTC.

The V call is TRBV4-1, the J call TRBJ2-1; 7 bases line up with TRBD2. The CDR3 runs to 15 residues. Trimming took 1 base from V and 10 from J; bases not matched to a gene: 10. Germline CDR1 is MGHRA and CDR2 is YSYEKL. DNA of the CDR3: TGCGCCAGCAGCCAAGGGTTAGTTGCGGGGGTGGAGCAGTTCTTC. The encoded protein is CASSQGLVAGVEQFF.

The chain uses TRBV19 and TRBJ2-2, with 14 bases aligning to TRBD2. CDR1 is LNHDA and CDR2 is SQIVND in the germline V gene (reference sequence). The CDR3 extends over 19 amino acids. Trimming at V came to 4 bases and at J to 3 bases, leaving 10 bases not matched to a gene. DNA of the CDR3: TGTGCCAGTAGTAAATCTCCGGGACTAGCGGGGGCCCACACCGGGGAGCTGTTTTTT. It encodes CASSKSPGLAGAHTGELFF. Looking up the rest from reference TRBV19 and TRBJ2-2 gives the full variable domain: DGGITQSPKYLFRKEGQNVTLSCEQNLNHDAMYWYRQDPGQGLRLIYYSQIVNDFQKGDIAEGYSVSREKKESFPLTVTSAQKNPTAFYLCASSKSPGLAGAHTGELFFGEGSRLTVL.

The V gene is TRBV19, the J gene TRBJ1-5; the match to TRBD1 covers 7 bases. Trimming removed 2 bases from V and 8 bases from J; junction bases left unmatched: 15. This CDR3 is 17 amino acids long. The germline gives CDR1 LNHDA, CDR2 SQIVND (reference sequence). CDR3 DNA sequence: TGTGCCAGTAGTATATGGGGGACCGGGACAGTGGGGAAGCCCCAGCATTTT. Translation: CASSIWGTGTVGKPQHF. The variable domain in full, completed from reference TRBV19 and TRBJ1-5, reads DGGITQSPKYLFRKEGQNVTLSCEQNLNHDAMYWYRQDPGQGLRLIYYSQIVNDFQKGDIAEGYSVSREKKESFPLTVTSAQKNPTAFYLCASSIWGTGTVGKPQHFGDGTRLSIL.

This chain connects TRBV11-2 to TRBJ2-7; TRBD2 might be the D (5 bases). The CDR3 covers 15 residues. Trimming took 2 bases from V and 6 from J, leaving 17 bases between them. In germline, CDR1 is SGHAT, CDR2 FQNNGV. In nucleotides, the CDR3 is TGTGCCAGCAGCTTAAATTTCAGCGGTCCCTCCGAGCAGTACTTC. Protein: CASSLNFSGPSEQYF.

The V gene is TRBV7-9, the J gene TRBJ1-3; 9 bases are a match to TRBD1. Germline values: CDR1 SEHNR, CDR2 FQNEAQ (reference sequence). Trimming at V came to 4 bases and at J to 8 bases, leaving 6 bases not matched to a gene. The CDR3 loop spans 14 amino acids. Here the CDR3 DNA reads TGTGCCAGCAGCTACTCGGGACAGGGAGACACCATATATTTT. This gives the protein CASSYSGQGDTIYF.

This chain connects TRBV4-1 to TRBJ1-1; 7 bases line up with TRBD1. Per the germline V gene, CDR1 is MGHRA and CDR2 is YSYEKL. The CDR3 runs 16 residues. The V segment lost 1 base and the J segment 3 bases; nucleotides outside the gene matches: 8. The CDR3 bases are TGCGCCAGCAGCCAAGTGTACGAGGGGGCAGACACTGAAGCTTTCTTT. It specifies CASSQVYEGADTEAFF.

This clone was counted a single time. CDR3 protein: CASSQGPWGHYNSPLHF. As DNA, the CDR3 is TGTGCCAGCAGCCAAGGCCCTTGGGGACACTATAATTCACCCCTCCACTTT. The gene calls are TRBV3-1 (or the pseudogene TRBV3-2) and TRBJ1-6; D is possibly TRBD1 (6 bases). V lost 1 base and J 3 bases, leaving 13 bases between the germline ends. Germline values: CDR1 LGHDT, CDR2 YNNKEL (reference sequence). The CDR3 runs to 17 residues.

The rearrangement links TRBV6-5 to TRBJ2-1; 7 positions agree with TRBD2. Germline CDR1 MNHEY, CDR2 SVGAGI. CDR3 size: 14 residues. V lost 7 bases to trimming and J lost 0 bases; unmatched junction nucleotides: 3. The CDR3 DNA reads TGTGCCAGCAACTTAGCGGGCTCCTACAATGAGCAGTTCTTC. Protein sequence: CASNLAGSYNEQFF.

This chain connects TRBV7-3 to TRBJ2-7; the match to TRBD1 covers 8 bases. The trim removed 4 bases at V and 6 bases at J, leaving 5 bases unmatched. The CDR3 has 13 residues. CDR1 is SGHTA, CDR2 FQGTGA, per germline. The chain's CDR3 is CASSSNRGSEQYF. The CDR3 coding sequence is TGTGCCAGCAGCTCTAACAGGGGGAGCGAGCAGTACTTC.

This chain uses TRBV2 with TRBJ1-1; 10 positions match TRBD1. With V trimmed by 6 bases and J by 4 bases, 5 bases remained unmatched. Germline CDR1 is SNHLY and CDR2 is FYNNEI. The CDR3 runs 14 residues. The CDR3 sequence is CASSGQGVITEAFF. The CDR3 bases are TGTGCCAGCAGCGGACAGGGGGTGATCACTGAAGCTTTCTTT.